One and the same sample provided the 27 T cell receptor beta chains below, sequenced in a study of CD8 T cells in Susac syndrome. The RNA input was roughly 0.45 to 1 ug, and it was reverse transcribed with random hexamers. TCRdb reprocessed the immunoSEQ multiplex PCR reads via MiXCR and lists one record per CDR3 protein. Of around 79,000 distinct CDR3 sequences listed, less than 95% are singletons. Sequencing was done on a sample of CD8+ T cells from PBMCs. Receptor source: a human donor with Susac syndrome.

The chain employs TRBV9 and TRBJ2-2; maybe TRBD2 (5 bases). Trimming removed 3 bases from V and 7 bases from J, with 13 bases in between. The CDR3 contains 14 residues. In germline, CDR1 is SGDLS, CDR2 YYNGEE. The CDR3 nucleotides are TGTGCCAGCAGCGAGGACTTGAGAATCGGGGAGCTGTTTTTT. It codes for CASSEDLRIGELFF.

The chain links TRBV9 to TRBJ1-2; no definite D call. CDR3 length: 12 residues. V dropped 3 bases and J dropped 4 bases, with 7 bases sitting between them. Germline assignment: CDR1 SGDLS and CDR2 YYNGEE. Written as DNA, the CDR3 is TGTGCCAGCAGCGCAAACAGCTATGGCTACACCTTC. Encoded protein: CASSANSYGYTF.

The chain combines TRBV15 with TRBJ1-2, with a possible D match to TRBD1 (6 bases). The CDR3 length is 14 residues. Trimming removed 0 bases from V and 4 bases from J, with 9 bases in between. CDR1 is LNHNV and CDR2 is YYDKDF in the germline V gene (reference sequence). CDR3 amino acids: CATSRDTTGYGYTF. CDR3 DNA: TGTGCCACCAGCAGAGATACGACAGGCTATGGCTACACCTTC.

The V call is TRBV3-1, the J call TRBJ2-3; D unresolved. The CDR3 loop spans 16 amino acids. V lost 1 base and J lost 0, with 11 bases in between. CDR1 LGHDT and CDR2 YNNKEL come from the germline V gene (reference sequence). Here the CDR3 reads CASSQATDTSTDTQYF. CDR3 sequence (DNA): TGTGCCAGCAGCCAAGCGACGGATACTAGCACAGATACGCAGTATTTT.

The CDR3 spells CASSRGTGEYNEQFF. CDR3 bases: TGTGCCAGCAGCCGAGGGACAGGGGAGTACAATGAGCAGTTCTTC. The V call is TRBV12-3 or TRBV12-4, the J call TRBJ2-1, with 10 bases lining up with TRBD1. V shed 6 bases and J 4 bases; nucleotides not matched to a gene: 6. The CDR3 has 15 residues.

Here the CDR3 reads CASTRGAENQPQHF. In DNA, the CDR3 is TGTGCCAGCACCCGGGGGGCCGAAAATCAGCCCCAGCATTTT. The gene calls are TRBV6-2 or TRBV6-3 and TRBJ1-5, with D possibly being TRBD1 (6 bases). V was shortened by 7 bases and J by 4 bases, with 14 bases between the two germline ends. The CDR3 extends over 14 amino acids. The germline gives CDR1 MNHEY, CDR2 SVGEGT.

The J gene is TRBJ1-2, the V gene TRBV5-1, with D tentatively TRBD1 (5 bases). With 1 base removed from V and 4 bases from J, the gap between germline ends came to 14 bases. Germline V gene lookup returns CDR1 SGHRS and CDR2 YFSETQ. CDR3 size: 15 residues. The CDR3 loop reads CASSLTQGYSYGYTF. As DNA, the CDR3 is TGCGCCAGCAGCTTGACGCAGGGTTACAGCTATGGCTACACCTTC.

In DNA form, the CDR3 reads TGTGCCAGCAGCTTAGACATGAGAGCCTACGAGCAGTACTTC. Residues: CASSLDMRAYEQYF. The chain carries TRBV7-9 and TRBJ2-7, with D hard to call. V gave up 1 base and J gave up 2 bases, with 9 bases separating them. The CDR3 covers 14 residues. The germline CDR1 and CDR2 sequences are SEHNR and FQNEAQ (reference sequence).

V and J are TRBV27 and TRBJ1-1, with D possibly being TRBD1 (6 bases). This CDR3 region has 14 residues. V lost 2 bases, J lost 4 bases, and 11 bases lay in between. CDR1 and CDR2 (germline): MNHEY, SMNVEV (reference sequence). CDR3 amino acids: CASSLTDRITEAFF. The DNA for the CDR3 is TGTGCCAGCAGTTTAACTGACAGGATCACTGAAGCTTTCTTT.

The CDR3, as DNA: TGTGCCAGCAGAGCCGGGACAGGGAGTCTTCATTATGAAAAACTGTTTTTT. It codes for CASRAGTGSLHYEKLFF. The chain is built from TRBV12-3 or TRBV12-4 and TRBJ1-4; 9 bases line up with TRBD1. Trimming removed 6 bases from V and 6 bases from J; junction bases left unmatched: 14. The CDR3 has 17 residues.

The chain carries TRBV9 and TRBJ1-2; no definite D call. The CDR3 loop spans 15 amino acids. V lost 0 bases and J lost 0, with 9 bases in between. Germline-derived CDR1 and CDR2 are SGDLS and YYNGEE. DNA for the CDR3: TGTGCCAGCAGCGTAGTACAGTCAGCTAACTATGGCTACACCTTC. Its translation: CASSVVQSANYGYTF.

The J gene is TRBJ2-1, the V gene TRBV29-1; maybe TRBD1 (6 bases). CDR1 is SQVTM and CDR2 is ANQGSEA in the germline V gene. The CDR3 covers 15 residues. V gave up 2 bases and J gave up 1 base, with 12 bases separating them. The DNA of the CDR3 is TGCAGCGTTGAAAATGGGACATATTCCTACAATGAGCAGTTCTTC. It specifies CSVENGTYSYNEQFF.

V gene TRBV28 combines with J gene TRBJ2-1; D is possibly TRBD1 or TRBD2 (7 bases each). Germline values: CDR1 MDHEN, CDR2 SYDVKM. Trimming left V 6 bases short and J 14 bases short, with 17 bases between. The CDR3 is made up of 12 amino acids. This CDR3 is CASRTHQGGEFF. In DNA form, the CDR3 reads TGTGCCAGCAGGACACATCAGGGGGGGGAGTTCTTC. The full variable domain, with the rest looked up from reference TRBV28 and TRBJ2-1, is DVKVTQSSRYLVKRTGEKVFLECVQDMDHENMFWYRQDPGLGLRLIYFSYDVKMKEKGDIPEGYSVSREKKERFSLILESASTNQTSMYLCASRTHQGGEFFGPGTRLTVL.

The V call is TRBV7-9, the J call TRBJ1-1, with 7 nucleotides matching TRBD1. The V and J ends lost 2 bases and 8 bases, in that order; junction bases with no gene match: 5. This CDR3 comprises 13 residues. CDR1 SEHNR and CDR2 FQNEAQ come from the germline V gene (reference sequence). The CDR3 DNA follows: TGTGCCAGCAGCTTAATAGGGGGCGAGGAAGCTTTCTTT. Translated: CASSLIGGEEAFF. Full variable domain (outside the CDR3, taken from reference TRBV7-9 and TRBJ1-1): DTGVSQNPRHKITKRGQNVTFRCDPISEHNRLYWYRQTLGQGPEFLTYFQNEAQLEKSRLLSDRFSAERPKGSFSTLEIQRTEQGDSAMYLCASSLIGGEEAFFGQGTRLTVV.

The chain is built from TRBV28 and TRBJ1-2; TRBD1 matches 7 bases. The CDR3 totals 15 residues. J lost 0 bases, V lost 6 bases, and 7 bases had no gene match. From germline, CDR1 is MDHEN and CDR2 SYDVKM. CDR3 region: CASSTQGTPNYGYTF. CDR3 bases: TGTGCCAGCAGCACACAGGGGACCCCTAACTATGGCTACACCTTC.

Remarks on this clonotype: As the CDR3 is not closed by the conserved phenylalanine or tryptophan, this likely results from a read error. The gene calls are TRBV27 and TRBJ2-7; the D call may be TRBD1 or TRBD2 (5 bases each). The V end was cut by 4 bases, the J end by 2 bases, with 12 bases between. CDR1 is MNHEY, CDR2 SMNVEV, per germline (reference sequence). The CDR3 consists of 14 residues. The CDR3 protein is CASSSSGATYEQYS. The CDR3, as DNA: TGTGCCAGCAGTTCCTCCGGGGCGACCTACGAGCAGTACTCC.

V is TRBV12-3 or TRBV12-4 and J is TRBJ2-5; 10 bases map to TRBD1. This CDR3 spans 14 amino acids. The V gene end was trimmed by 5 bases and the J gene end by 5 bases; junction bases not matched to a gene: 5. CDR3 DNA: TGTGCCAGCAGTGGGACAGGGGATGACGAGACCCAGTACTTC. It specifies CASSGTGDDETQYF.

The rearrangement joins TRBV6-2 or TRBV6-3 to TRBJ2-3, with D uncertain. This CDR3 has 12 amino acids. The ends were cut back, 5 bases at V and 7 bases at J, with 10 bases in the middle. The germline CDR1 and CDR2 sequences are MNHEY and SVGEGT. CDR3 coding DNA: TGTGCCAGCAGTGTAGAGTCGTATACGCAGTATTTT. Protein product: CASSVESYTQYF.

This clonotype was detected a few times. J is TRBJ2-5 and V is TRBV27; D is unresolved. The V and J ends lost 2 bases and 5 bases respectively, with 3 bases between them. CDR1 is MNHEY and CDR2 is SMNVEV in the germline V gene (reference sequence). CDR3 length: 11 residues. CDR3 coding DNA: TGTGCCAGCAGTTTAGAGGAGACCCAGTACTTC. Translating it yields CASSLEETQYF.

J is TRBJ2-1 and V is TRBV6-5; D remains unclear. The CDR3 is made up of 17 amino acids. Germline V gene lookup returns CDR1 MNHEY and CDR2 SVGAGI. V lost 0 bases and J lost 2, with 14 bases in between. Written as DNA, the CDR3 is TGTGCCAGCAGTTACTCGAAGGCACCTTCCCCCTACAATGAGCAGTTCTTC. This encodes CASSYSKAPSPYNEQFF.

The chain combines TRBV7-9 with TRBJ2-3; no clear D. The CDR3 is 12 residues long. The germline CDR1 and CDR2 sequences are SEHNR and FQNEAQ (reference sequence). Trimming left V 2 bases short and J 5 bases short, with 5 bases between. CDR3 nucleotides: TGTGCCAGCAGCTTACCGGAAGATACGCAGTATTTT. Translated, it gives CASSLPEDTQYF.

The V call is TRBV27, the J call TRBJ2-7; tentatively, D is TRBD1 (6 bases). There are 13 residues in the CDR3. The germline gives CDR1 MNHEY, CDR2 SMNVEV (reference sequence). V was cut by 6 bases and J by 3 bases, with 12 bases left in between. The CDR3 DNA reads TGTGCCAGCAGACCAGCAGGGGTCTACGAGCAGTACTTC. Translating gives CASRPAGVYEQYF.

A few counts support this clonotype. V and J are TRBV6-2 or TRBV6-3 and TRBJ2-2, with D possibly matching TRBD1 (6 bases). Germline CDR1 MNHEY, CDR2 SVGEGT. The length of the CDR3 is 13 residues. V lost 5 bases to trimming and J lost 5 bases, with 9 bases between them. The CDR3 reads CASSPGQTGELFF. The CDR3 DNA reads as TGTGCCAGCAGTCCAGGACAGACCGGGGAGCTGTTTTTT.

CDR3 loop: CASSLDRTANYGYTF. The CDR3 DNA reads TGTGCCAGCAGTCTTGACAGGACAGCTAACTATGGCTACACCTTC. V and J are TRBV6-6 and TRBJ1-2; TRBD1 might be the D (6 bases). This CDR3 comprises 15 residues. V was cut by 5 bases and J by 0 bases, with 13 bases left in between. Looked up from germline, CDR1 is MNHNY and CDR2 is SVGAGI (reference sequence).

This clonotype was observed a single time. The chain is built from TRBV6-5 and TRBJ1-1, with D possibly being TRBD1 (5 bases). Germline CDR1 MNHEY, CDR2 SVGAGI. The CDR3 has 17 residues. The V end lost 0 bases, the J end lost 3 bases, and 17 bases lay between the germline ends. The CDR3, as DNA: TGTGCCAGCAGTTACTCGTTCCAGCCGGGGGTCGACACTGAAGCTTTCTTT. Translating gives CASSYSFQPGVDTEAFF.

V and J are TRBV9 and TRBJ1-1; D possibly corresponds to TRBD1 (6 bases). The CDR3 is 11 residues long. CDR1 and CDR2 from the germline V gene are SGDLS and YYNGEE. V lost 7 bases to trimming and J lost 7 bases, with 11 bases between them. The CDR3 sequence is CASGRQDEAFF. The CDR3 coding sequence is TGTGCCAGCGGAAGACAGGATGAAGCTTTCTTT.

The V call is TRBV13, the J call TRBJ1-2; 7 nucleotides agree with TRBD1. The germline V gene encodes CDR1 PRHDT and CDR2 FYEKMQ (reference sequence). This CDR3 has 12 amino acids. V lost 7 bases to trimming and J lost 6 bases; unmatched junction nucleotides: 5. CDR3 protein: CASNTGEDGYTF. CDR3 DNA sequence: TGTGCCAGCAACACAGGGGAAGATGGCTACACCTTC.